What follows describes a single TCR beta chain. This clonotype was detected ten times or more. Its target antigen remains unknown. Base qualities are missing; no much larger clone stands one base away. The sample originates from a study of identical twins listed by TCRdb under 2016. As for the study more broadly: To test whether fetal clonotypes persist, this study deep-sequenced TCR alpha and beta repertoires from monozygotic twins, from unrelated adults of various ages, and from cord blood. To rule out contamination, the twin experiments were replicated at different times with different library preparation protocols. What the work shows at the level of the full study, not this receptor alone: Recombination models systematically underestimated out-of-frame TCR alpha sharing in monozygotic twins but agreed with sharing between unrelated individuals. Compared with coincidental sharing between unrelated individuals, out-of-frame TCR alpha sequences shared between twins had an excess of sequences with low generation probability. Abundant cord blood beta clonotypes had fewer insertions, young adult naive repertoires showed a similar but weaker trend, and memory repertoires showed no such trend. Zero-insertion analyses could be partly confounded by invariant T cells such as MAIT and iNKT, although diverse VJ usage argued against such confounding for most clonotypes. Because the same donors could not be followed over many years, the conclusions depended on cross-sectional statistical analysis. In beta out-of-frame sequences, excess twin sharing was weaker, because having fewer shared sequences lowered the signal-to-noise ratio.

Library preparation employed 5' RACE. Sequencing took place on an Illumina HiSeq 2000. A universal primer binding site was added through template switching, and the final cDNA carried a unique molecular identifier so that TCR cDNA molecules could be counted accurately. Specific primers in the conserved constant-segment region were used to synthesize first-strand cDNA for TCR alpha and beta chains. To control for contamination, every cDNA library carried two barcodes: a SMART-Mk sample barcode plus Illumina barcodes. TruSeq adapter sequences, together with Illumina sample barcodes, were added in two successive PCR steps. TCR alpha and beta cDNA libraries were sequenced on the Illumina HiSeq platform with custom primers. The source study handled its data this way. Raw reads were processed with MiGEC to extract unique molecular identifiers, and MiXCR was used to determine CDR3 positions. Recombination models were inferred per individual with the repgenHMM and IGoR tools using an EM algorithm. Shared clonotype analysis was performed with the tcR package in R, normalizing sharing by the product of cloneset sizes. To study raw recombination without the effects of thymic and clonal selection, out-of-frame nonproductive sequences were analyzed. The public reads were run again by TCRdb, first through fastp at Q25 and then through MiXCR, and only productive beta chains were kept. Duplicate CDR3 protein sequences are folded into a single record with the most common DNA and genes. The V and J calls were not made by the authors but by TCRdb's processing. The sample table holds 570,000 or so distinct CDR3 sequences, of which 9% to 10% were seen once. The ten biggest clones cover around 3% of the sample.

For CDR1 and CDR2, the germline V gene lists MNHNS and SASEGT. Deletion took 5 bases off V and 6 bases off J, with a span of 16 bases between the germline ends. The CDR3 measures 14 amino acids from cysteine to phenylalanine. Just the 42-base CDR3 DNA is kept, in frame starting at base 1. Only healthy Caucasian donors were included. The twin cohort comprised three pairs of female monozygotic twins, all aged roughly 18 to 30 years. RNA for TCR libraries was isolated from peripheral blood mononuclear cells. These data were also filed under a second study, of yellow fever vaccine responses in identical twins. Looking at the second paper: The T cell response to vaccination in identical twins was reported by the authors to appear partly convergent and partly personalized. Focusing on identical twins, the study followed the T cell clones that responded to the vaccine, and did so with precision.

The sequencing input was PBMCs. The clonotype was recovered from a woman aged 18 to 35 in good health. The chain couples TRBV6-1 to TRBJ1-2; TRBD1 is a possible D gene, resting on 5 matching bases. The CDR3 amino acid sequence is: CASSLRDPTDGYTF. The bases are TGTGCCAGCAGTCTCCGGGACCCAACGGATGGCTACACCTTC.